This is a list of T cell receptor beta chains from one sample in a study of control samples from healthy donors and cancer patients. Only in-frame clones appear in the TCRdb table, and some are missing; sequencing was by immunoSEQ multiplex PCR. Of around 140,000 clones listed, 94% are singletons. The sequenced material came from blood. The source of these receptors is a man in his forties in good health. CDR3s include the opening cysteine and the closing phenylalanine or tryptophan. A D gene is named only where the DNA matches it firmly. Size is omitted from some rows. Given values are once, few, many or a class for expanded clones.

D gene	V gene	clone size	J gene	CDR3 DNA	CDR3 protein
.	TRBV15	.	TRBJ1-5	TGTGCCACCAGCATAGGGTTGAGTCAGCCCCAGCATTTT	CATSIGLSQPQHF
TRBD1	TRBV27	.	TRBJ2-2	TGTGCCAGCAGTTTTTCGACAGGGGGCCGGACCGGGGAGCTGTTTTTT	CASSFSTGGRTGELFF
.	TRBV10-2	.	TRBJ2-7	TGCGCCAGCAGTGGGTCTAGGGGGGTCCACGAGCAGTACTTC	CASSGSRGVHEQYF
TRBD2	TRBV27	.	TRBJ2-7	TGTGCCAGCAGTGGGACCACCGGGACTAGAGATTACGAGCAGTACTTC	CASSGTTGTRDYEQYF
TRBD2	TRBV11-2	.	TRBJ2-3	TGTGCCAGCAGCTTAGGCGGGGGGGGAAATACGCAGTATTTT	CASSLGGGGNTQYF
.	TRBV18	.	TRBJ1-1	TGTGCCAGCTCACTCGCTGCCGGGGGGAACACTGAAGCTTTCTTT	CASSLAAGGNTEAFF
.	TRBV10-2	.	TRBJ1-1	TGCGCCAGCAGTGACCCGGGTCTTACGAACACTGAAGCTTTCTTT	CASSDPGLTNTEAFF
.	TRBV5-4	.	TRBJ1-4	TGTGCCAGCAGCCAGGGAGGGAGATCTAATGAAAAACTGTTTTTT	CASSQGGRSNEKLFF
.	TRBV2	.	TRBJ1-5	TGTGCCAGCAGTGGGAGGGGGGGTCAGCCCCAGCATTTT	CASSGRGGQPQHF
TRBD1	TRBV29-1	.	TRBJ1-1	TGCAGCGTTCCTACCGGGACAGGGGGTAACACTGAAGCTTTCTTT	CSVPTGTGGNTEAFF
TRBD1	TRBV28	.	TRBJ1-2	TGTGCCAGCAGTGCCTATCGACAGGGCGGCTATGGCTACACCTTC	CASSAYRQGGYGYTF
.	TRBV5-4	.	TRBJ2-2	TGTGCCAGCAGCTTGGGCTTACACACCGGGGAGCTGTTTTTT	CASSLGLHTGELFF
.	TRBV5-5	.	TRBJ2-7	TGTGCCAGCAGCTTGGCGCAGGGCGAGCAGTACTTC	CASSLAQGEQYF
TRBD1	TRBV9	.	TRBJ1-1	TGTGCCAGCAGCGCTGGACAGGGGAACACTGAAGCTTTCTTT	CASSAGQGNTEAFF
.	TRBV5-5	.	TRBJ1-1	TGTGCCAGCAGCTTTTTGTGGGACACTGAAGCTTTCTTT	CASSFLWDTEAFF
.	TRBV7-9	once	TRBJ1-1	TGTGCCAGCAGTACGACCCTTACAAGTTTGGTGAACACTGAAGCTTTCTTT	CASSTTLTSLVNTEAFF
.	TRBV13	.	TRBJ2-3	TGTGCCAGCAGCCCCGGGAGGGGGCACACAGATACGCAGTATTTT	CASSPGRGHTDTQYF
TRBD1	TRBV5-6	once	TRBJ2-7	TGTGCCAGCACCCCGTGGACAGGGAGCCACGAGCAGTACTTC	CASTPWTGSHEQYF
TRBD1	TRBV27	.	TRBJ1-1	TGTGCCAGCAGTCCAGGGACAGGGATGAACACTGAAGCTTTCTTT	CASSPGTGMNTEAFF
.	TRBV12-3/TRBV12-4	.	TRBJ1-1	TGTGCCAGCAGTGTGGACGGGAACACTGAAGCTTTCTTT	CASSVDGNTEAFF
.	TRBV3-1/TRBV3-2	.	TRBJ2-1	TGTGCCAGCAGCCCCTTTGTCGGTGGGAGGATCGATGAGCAGTTCTTC	CASSPFVGGRIDEQFF
.	TRBV18	.	TRBJ2-5	TGTGCCAGCTCACCGACAGGTTCGGAGGAGACCCAGTACTTC	CASSPTGSEETQYF
.	TRBV19	.	TRBJ1-6	TGTGCCAGTAGTGATTATAATTCACCCCTCCACTTT	CASSDYNSPLHF